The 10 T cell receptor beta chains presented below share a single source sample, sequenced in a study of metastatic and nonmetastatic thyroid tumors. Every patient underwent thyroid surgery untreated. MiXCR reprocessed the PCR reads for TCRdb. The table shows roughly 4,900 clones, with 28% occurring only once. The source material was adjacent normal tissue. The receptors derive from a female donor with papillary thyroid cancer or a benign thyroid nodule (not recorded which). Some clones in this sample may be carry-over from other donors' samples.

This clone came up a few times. The CDR3 coding sequence is TGTGCCAGTAGTACGACTGCCAGCGGCATCACAGATACGCAGTATTTT. This gives the protein CASSTTASGITDTQYF. This chain joins TRBV12-3 or TRBV12-4 and TRBJ2-3; D might be TRBD2 (5 bases). The germline V and J ends were trimmed by 9 bases and 2 bases, with 21 bases remaining between them. There are 16 residues in the CDR3.

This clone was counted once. CDR3 sequence reads: CASSLTPYIHSYNEQFF. For the CDR3, the DNA is TGTGCCAGCAGCTTAACCCCGTACATCCACTCCTACAATGAGCAGTTCTTC. The V call is TRBV7-3, the J call TRBJ2-1; unclear D gene. CDR1 and CDR2 (germline): SGHTA, FQGTGA. Trimming took off 0 bases at V and 0 bases at J, with 12 bases between the two ends. There are 17 residues in the CDR3.

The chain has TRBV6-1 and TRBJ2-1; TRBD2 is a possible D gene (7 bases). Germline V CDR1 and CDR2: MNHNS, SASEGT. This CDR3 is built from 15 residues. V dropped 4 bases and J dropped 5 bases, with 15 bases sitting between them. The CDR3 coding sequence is TGTGCCAGCAGTGTGTGGTGGGGGGGCCACAATGAGCAGTTCTTC. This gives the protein CASSVWWGGHNEQFF.

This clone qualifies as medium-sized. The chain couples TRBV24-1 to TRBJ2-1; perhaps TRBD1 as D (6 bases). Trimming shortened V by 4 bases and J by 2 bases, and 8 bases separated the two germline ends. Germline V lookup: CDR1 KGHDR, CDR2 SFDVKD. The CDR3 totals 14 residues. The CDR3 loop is CATSEDRPYNEQFF. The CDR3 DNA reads TGTGCCACCAGTGAGGACAGACCCTACAATGAGCAGTTCTTC.

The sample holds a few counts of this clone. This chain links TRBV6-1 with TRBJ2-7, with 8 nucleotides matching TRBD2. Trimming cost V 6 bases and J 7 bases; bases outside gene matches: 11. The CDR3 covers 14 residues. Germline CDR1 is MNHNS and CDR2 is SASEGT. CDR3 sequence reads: CASSQRGRGWEQYF. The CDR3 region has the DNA TGTGCCAGCAGCCAGCGGGGGCGGGGGTGGGAGCAGTACTTC.

The CDR3 region is CASSSSTEAFF. The CDR3 coding sequence is TGTGCCAGCAGCTCAAGCACTGAAGCTTTCTTT. The chain is built from TRBV7-9 and TRBJ1-1; D is undetermined. Trimming pared 4 bases from V and 4 bases from J, leaving 4 bases between. Germline V gene sequence: CDR1 SEHNR, CDR2 FQNEAQ (reference sequence). CDR3 length: 11 amino acids.

CDR3 region: CSARGETGRAYEQYF. The CDR3 DNA follows: TGCAGTGCTAGAGGGGAAACGGGCCGGGCCTACGAGCAGTACTTC. The V and J genes are TRBV20-1 and TRBJ2-7, with no clear D. Looked up from germline, CDR1 is DFQATT and CDR2 is SNEGSKA (reference sequence). There are 15 residues in the CDR3. The ends were cut back, 1 base at V and 2 bases at J, with 15 bases in the middle.

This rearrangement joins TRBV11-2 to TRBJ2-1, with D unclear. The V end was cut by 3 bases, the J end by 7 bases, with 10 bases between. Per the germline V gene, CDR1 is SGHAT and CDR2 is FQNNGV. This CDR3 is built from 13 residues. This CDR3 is CASSFLVPNEQFF. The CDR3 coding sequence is TGTGCCAGCAGCTTCTTAGTTCCAAATGAGCAGTTCTTC.

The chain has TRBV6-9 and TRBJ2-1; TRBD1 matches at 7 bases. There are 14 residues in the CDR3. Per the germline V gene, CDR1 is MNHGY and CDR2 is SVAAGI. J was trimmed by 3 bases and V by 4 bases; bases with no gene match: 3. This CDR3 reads CASSCRDSYNEQFF. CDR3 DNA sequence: TGTGCCAGCAGTTGCCGGGACAGCTACAATGAGCAGTTCTTC.

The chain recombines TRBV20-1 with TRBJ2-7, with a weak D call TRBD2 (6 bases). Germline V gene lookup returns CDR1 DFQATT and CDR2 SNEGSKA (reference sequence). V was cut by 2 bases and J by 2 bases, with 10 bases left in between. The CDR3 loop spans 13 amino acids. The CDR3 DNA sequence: TGCAGTGCTAGATTAGGCGGGACCTACGAGCAGTACTTC. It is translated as CSARLGGTYEQYF.